This TCR beta chain originates from a study of T cell therapy after organ transplantation. TCRdb's table, derived via immunoSEQ multiplex PCR, lists solely in-frame clones and lacks some. The table has some 47,000 clones, approximately 94% seen once. Study results and limitations: Reconstitution after therapy seemingly combined transferred and product-undetected endogenous clonotypes.

The ends were cut back, 4 bases at V and 0 bases at J, with 15 bases in the middle. CDR3 length equals 16 residues. Germline V gene data show CDR1 as MGHDK and CDR2 as SYGVNS. Turning to this clone: The target antigen is unknown.

Sequencing was performed on CD8+ T cells from blood, taken before autologous CMV-specific T cell therapy. V gene TRBV25-1 combines with J gene TRBJ2-5, with D maybe TRBD1 (6 bases). This TCR was sampled from a human patient who had received a solid organ transplant and had CMV disease. The CDR3 region has the DNA TGTGCCAGCAGTGGGGCCGGGACATTTAACCAAGAGACCCAGTACTTC. It yields the protein CASSGAGTFNQETQYF.